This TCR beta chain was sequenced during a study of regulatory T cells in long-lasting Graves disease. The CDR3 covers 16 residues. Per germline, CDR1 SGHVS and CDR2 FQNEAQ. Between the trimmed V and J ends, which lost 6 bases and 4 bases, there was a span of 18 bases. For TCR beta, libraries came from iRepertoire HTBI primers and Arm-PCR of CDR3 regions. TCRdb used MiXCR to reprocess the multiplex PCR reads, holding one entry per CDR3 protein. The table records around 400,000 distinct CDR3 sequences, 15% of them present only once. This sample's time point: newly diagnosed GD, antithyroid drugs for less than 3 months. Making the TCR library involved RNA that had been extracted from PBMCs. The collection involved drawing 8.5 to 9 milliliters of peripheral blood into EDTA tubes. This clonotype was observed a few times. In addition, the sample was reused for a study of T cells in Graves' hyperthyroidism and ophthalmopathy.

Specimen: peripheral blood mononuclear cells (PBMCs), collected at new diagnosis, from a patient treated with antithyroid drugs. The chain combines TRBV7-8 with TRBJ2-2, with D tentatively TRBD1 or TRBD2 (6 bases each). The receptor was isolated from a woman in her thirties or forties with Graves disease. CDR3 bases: TGTGCCAGCAGGAAAGGCAGGGGACTGAGCACCGGGGAGCTGTTTTTT. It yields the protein CASRKGRGLSTGELFF.